Listed below are T cell receptor beta chains from one sample, sequenced in a study of graft-versus-host responses after intestinal transplantation. Produced via immunoSEQ multiplex PCR; TCRdb's table is partial and in-frame only. The sample lists 23,000 or so clones, 85% to 95% occurring once. The sequenced sample was PBMCs, obtained almost 40 days after intestinal transplant. All receptors come from a human patient who received an intestinal transplant, so some T cells may come from the graft donor. Each CDR3 is given with its conserved first and last residue. The D gene is left open where the match is weak. Clone size is shown for a subset of rows, as once, few, many or a class of expanded clone.

cdr3_length clone_size j_call v_call d_call cdr3_aa cdr3_nt
14 NA TRBJ2-7 TRBV4-1 NA CASSPSGLSYEQYF TGCGCCAGCAGCCCTTCGGGACTGTCCTACGAGCAGTACTTC
14 NA TRBJ1-1 TRBV13 NA CASSLWADGFEAFF TGTGCCAGCAGCTTATGGGCAGACGGTTTTGAAGCTTTCTTT
17 NA TRBJ2-5 TRBV11-2 TRBD1 CASSLWTGGKYQETQYF TGTGCCAGCAGCTTGTGGACAGGGGGCAAGTACCAAGAGACCCAGTACTTC
11 NA TRBJ2-1 TRBV27 TRBD2 CASSSSGEQFF TGTGCCAGCAGTTCTAGCGGGGAGCAGTTCTTC
13 once TRBJ2-1 TRBV5-3 NA CARSLRLNNEQFF TGTGCCAGAAGCTTGCGGCTTAACAATGAGCAGTTCTTC
14 NA TRBJ2-7 TRBV7-2 NA CASSLAGGGYEQYF TGTGCCAGCAGCTTAGCGGGAGGGGGCTACGAGCAGTACTTC
12 NA TRBJ2-7 TRBV11-2 NA CASRHLGLKQYF TGTGCCAGCCGTCATTTGGGGCTTAAGCAGTACTTC
15 NA TRBJ2-1 TRBV7-2 NA CASSLVGLAGDEQFF TGTGCCAGCAGCTTAGTAGGACTCGCGGGCGATGAGCAGTTCTTC
13 few TRBJ2-1 TRBV28 NA CATLRLSYNEQFF TGTGCCACCCTAAGACTCTCCTACAATGAGCAGTTCTTC
16 NA TRBJ2-3 TRBV9 NA CASSTLGGASTDTQYF TGTGCCAGCAGCACCCTTGGCGGGGCTAGCACAGATACGCAGTATTTT
14 NA TRBJ2-7 TRBV7-9 NA CASSFGVSSYEQYF TGTGCCAGCAGCTTTGGTGTCTCTTCCTACGAGCAGTACTTC
13 NA TRBJ2-1 TRBV14 TRBD1 CASTGQGYNEQFF TGTGCCAGCACGGGACAGGGGTACAATGAGCAGTTCTTC
14 NA TRBJ1-1 TRBV5-1 NA CASSFEAQNTEAFF TGCGCCAGCAGCTTCGAGGCCCAGAACACTGAAGCTTTCTTT
16 NA TRBJ1-6 TRBV28 NA CASSHWTVRRDSPLHF TGTGCCAGCAGTCACTGGACAGTGAGGAGGGATTCACCCCTCCACTTT